This TCR beta chain was observed in a study of cytomegalovirus exposure and HLA in healthy donors (dated by TCRdb to about 2017). Study-level background: An earlier analysis of some 600 of the donors reported 276 Gb of sequence data and roughly 120 million unique TCR beta sequences obtained from about 180 million T cells. An early release covering 550 to 700 HLA-typed donors comprised approximately 290 gigabases of sequencing data and roughly 86 million unique TCR sequences. Of the 398 genotyped donors, approximately 83% fell in the genetic ancestry cluster associated with self-reported Caucasian donors. The aim of the study was to test whether cataloging public T cell receptors could identify signatures of past pathogen exposure. The T cell repertoires of around 730 subjects were profiled by immunosequencing and related to cytomegalovirus serostatus. A separate validation cohort of over a hundred different subjects was used in addition to the roughly 700-subject first cohort. To predict cytomegalovirus infection status, the study combined high-throughput TCR immunosequencing, statistical association of individual TCRs with disease status, and machine learning. To study patterns of TCR occurrence, a later analysis re-analyzed previously published TCR beta repertoires from hundreds of donors and added high-resolution HLA genotyping. Rather than using new phenotypic data, the later analysis identified candidate immune exposures from TCR beta sequences and from how often those sequences occurred across donors. To decide whether each TCR beta V gene segment behaved as functional or pseudogenic, an earlier analysis of approximately 620 of the donors relied on high-throughput TCR beta sequencing. Alongside the repertoire data, information on donor age, sex, ethnicity and CMV serostatus was compiled. Genome-wide SNP genotypes for about three fifths of the 666 donors were used in a later genetic analysis, which treated that subset as a discovery cohort. All discovery cohort repertoires had been generated using a single sequencing platform. Both class I and class II loci were covered by HLA typing, at four-digit resolution. Typing coverage differed by locus: A, B, C, DRB1 and DQB1 were typed in roughly 629-630 donors, DQA1 in approximately 520, DPA1 in 600 to 610, and DPB1 in just under 480. Five DR-DQ haplotypes were handled as single units for association and clustering because linkage in the cohort was strong. Among 300 to 450 genotyped donors of the cohort, an average of approximately 230,000 unique TCR beta nucleotide sequences were sequenced per donor, approximately 20% of them non-productive.

Trimming leaves V shorter by 3 bases and J shorter by 0 bases, with the junction holding 5 bases beyond the gene matches. The CDR3 spans 14 residues, from the cysteine through the phenylalanine. Only the CDR3 portion is preserved as DNA: 42 bases, with reading frame beginning at the first base. CDR1 and CDR2 were assigned from the germline V gene (reference sequence) as GTSNPN and SVGIG. Library generation was performed with the immunoSEQ multiplex PCR assay. For the multiplex PCR, a mixture combining 60 forward primers for TCR Vbeta segments and 13 reverse primers for TCR Jbeta segments was used. A multiplex PCR assay on genomic DNA amplified the CDR3 region of rearranged TCR beta genes. The amplified TCR beta libraries were sequenced on the Illumina HiSeq System as 87-base-pair reads. The authors processed their data as follows. Across the 670 or so repertoires, a later analysis counted 80 million or so unique TCR beta chains, some 11 million of which were shared by at least two donors. Raw reads were error-corrected and collapsed into unique sequences with a nearest-neighbor algorithm that merged closely related sequences to remove PCR and sequencing errors. V, D and J gene segments were assigned by aligning CDR3 sequences to IMGT reference sequences. Each retained sequence needed at least a six-nucleotide match to both a V gene segment and a J gene segment. A rearrangement was called productive if the CDR3 had no stop codons and remained in frame with V and J, and every other rearrangement was called non-productive. CDR3 was defined by IMGT convention, running from the second conserved V-encoded cysteine to the conserved J-encoded phenylalanine. The earlier analysis of more than 450 of the donors excluded sequences that lacked an unambiguous match to a single V gene segment. In an earlier analysis of around 600 of the donors, V segments were called functional above 56.7% productive rearrangements and were called segregating when the between-donor standard deviation exceeded 5%. To diagnose cytomegalovirus status from the catalog of TCR beta chain sequences, a statistical classification framework was built. A later analysis assigned V and J genes by comparing TCR nucleotide sequences with IMGT/GENE-DB human TR gene sequences. A later analysis assigned CDR3 sequences and most-parsimonious VDJ recombination scenarios with the TCRdist pipeline. A later analysis defined each TCR beta chain by its CDR3 amino acid sequence plus V-gene family, and excluded reads lacking a unique V-gene family. In a later analysis, 500 to 700 highly shared, low-generation-probability nucleotide sequences were removed to address suspected cross-contamination and a sequencing artifact. For each public chain, a later analysis derived a clonal expansion index from normalized ranks of inferred template counts within each repertoire. In a later analysis, generation probabilities were computed with a VDJ recombination model fitted to out-of-frame rearrangements, and the resulting probabilities were checked against IGoR. A later analysis scored TCR-TCR, TCR-HLA and TCR-CMV co-occurrence with hypergeometric tests, applying a repertoire-size bias correction to TCR pairs. False discovery rates were estimated in a later analysis by permuting HLA or CMV assignments 20 times. In a later analysis, co-occurring TCRs were grouped using DBSCAN, and TCRdist sequence similarity was added for clustering within HLA-allele-positive subsets. Repertoires with fewer than 30,000 or more than 120,000 public chains were left out of co-occurrence clustering, as were a few repertoires with anomalous nucleotide sharing. Not all clones reach the TCRdb copy of this immuneACCESS table, which keeps in-frame sequences only. Checked studies attribute under half of the gap to unresolved V genes and leave the rest unexplained. V and J calls and clone size are copied from that table; D and trimming were computed from the DNA. This sample has under 200,000 clones in its table, and about 81% of those were observed once. The ten largest clones add up to 1.5% to 2% of the sample.

Note on this clone: Its antigen remains undetermined. Base-call qualities are not available, and no considerably larger clone is one nucleotide away.

The cohort consisted of hundreds of healthy bone marrow donors. All cohort members were sampled while nominally healthy, although unrecorded immune exposures were likely present. The donor tested CMV seronegative and was one of the 352 seronegative cohort members. A peripheral blood sample was collected from each donor, and TCR beta sequencing was performed on peripheral blood mononuclear cells. Genomic DNA extraction from the blood cell samples was performed with the Qiagen DNeasy Blood Extraction Kit. The research as a whole found: A cluster of highly shared sequence variants was judged likely to represent a technical artifact of the sequencing pipeline. Most CMV-associated TCR beta chains appeared to be HLA-restricted in a later analysis, and the HLA associations seemed to be driven largely by CMV exposure. Because counts were too low, roughly 17 rarely observed V segments, including chromosome 9 orphons, were left out of the earlier analysis of a few hundred of the donors. Correlated functional status among segregating V segments might reflect linkage disequilibrium, but an unknown experimental factor could not be ruled out. Because some donors lacked HLA typing at each locus, the association tests relied only on the typed subset. Only TCR beta chains were sequenced in this cohort, and the absence of alpha or paired-chain data limited detectable features. In vitro tests confirmed that a few of the cytomegalovirus-associated TCR beta chains recognize cytomegalovirus antigens. The authors suggested that the approach could potentially be extended to other disease states and immunological phenotypes. A further reported finding was that TCR beta sequences accurately predicted the HLA-A and HLA-B alleles for most subjects in the first cohort. According to a later genetic analysis, donors in an Asian-associated ancestry cluster had fewer N-insertions in productive TCRs than the approximately 690-donor mean. The study gave a list of 150 to 200 TCR beta chains associated with cytomegalovirus. According to a later analysis, TCR association rates differed among HLA loci, with DRB1 alleles showing the most associated TCRs and HLA-C alleles showing the fewest. In an earlier analysis of around 600 of the donors, most TCR beta V segments appeared in productive rearrangements about 87% or about 30% of the time, broadly matching IMGT annotations. Cytomegalovirus status was reported to be diagnosed by the classifier with high specificity and sensitivity in both the original and validation cohorts. In a later analysis, several top co-occurrence clusters were reported to appear linked to parvovirus B19, influenza, CMV and Epstein-Barr virus. Assigning TCR associations to individual alleles was difficult when HLA alleles, especially DR and DQ, strongly co-occurred. Specific HLA alleles were associated with 15,000 to 20,000 TCR beta sequences at a false discovery rate of 0.05 in a later analysis. CMV serostatus was the only immune exposure information available for the cohort. Because the 87-base-pair reads could not distinguish some IMGT-functional V segments, including TRBV6-2 and TRBV6-3, those segments were excluded. Across donors, most TCR sequences were observed very rarely, whereas some public TCRs were present in many individuals. A later analysis found that HLA-associated TCR beta chains were more clonally expanded and had lower generation probabilities than equally common non-associated chains. Presence/absence analyses assumed roughly uniform sequencing depth across donors, an assumption that may not hold. In a later genetic analysis, a missense DCLRE1C variant was associated with V-gene and J-gene trimming of TCR beta chains, and the association was replicated in an independent cohort.

The chain is assembled from TRBV30 and TRBJ2-7; the junction holds 7 bases that match TRBD1. Material for sequencing was PBMCs. This TCR derives from a woman in her late teens or twenties in good health and CMV-seronegative. The nucleotides are TGTGCCTGGAGAGTAGGGGGCTTCTCCTACGAGCAGTACTTC. Translated, this gives CAWRVGGFSYEQYF.